The rows below give T cell receptor beta chains drawn from one sample of a study of Graves' ophthalmopathy and Graves' hyperthyroidism. TCRdb re-derived calls from the multiplex PCR reads in MiXCR, one entry per CDR3 protein. Of over 200,000 distinct CDR3 sequences detected, over 25% appear once; the ten largest clones hold around 10%. Sequencing used peripheral blood. The origin of the receptors is a man aged 50 to 60 with Graves' ophthalmopathy. Each CDR3 is given with its conserved first and last residue. The D gene is left open where the match is weak. Expanded clones get a size class; other rows say once, few or many, or leave the size out.

D,V,size,J,CDR3,DNA
TRBD1,TRBV7-2,many,TRBJ2-5,CASSLARVRGQETQYF,TGTGCCAGCAGCTTAGCGCGGGTCAGGGGGCAAGAGACCCAGTACTTC
-,TRBV7-2,-,TRBJ2-7,CASSSNRDSYEQYF,TGTGCCAGCAGTTCTAACCGGGACTCCTACGAGCAGTACTTC
-,TRBV6-5,many,TRBJ1-2,CASSYTFRANYGYTF,TGTGCCAGCAGTTACACATTCAGGGCAAACTATGGCTACACCTTC
TRBD2,TRBV7-9,many,TRBJ2-2,CASSFGLAGDGELFF,TGTGCCAGCAGCTTCGGACTAGCGGGAGACGGGGAGCTGTTTTTT
-,TRBV5-1,many,TRBJ1-1,CASSKQGNTEAFF,TGCGCCAGCAGTAAACAGGGGAACACTGAAGCTTTCTTT
-,TRBV19,once,TRBJ1-5,CASSSGRAGEQPQHF,TGTGCCAGTAGTAGTGGCAGGGCAGGGGAACAGCCCCAGCATTTT
TRBD1,TRBV11-2,many,TRBJ2-7,CASSLQRDRVYREQYF,TGTGCCAGCAGCTTACAGCGGGACAGGGTTTATCGGGAGCAGTACTTC
TRBD2,TRBV2,many,TRBJ2-5,CASSEARASGSNIHF,TGTGCCAGCAGTGAAGCGCGGGCTAGCGGGAGTAATATCCACTTC
TRBD1,TRBV20-1,many,TRBJ1-6,CSARPGQSSYNSPLHF,TGCAGTGCTAGACCGGGACAGAGCTCCTATAATTCACCCCTCCACTTT
-,TRBV6-1,-,TRBJ1-1,CASSEGIMDTEAFF,TGTGCCAGCAGTGAGGGCATAATGGACACTGAAGCTTTCTTT
TRBD1,TRBV12-3/TRBV12-4,-,TRBJ1-2,CASSLDRVSNYGYTF,TGTGCCAGCAGTCTCGACAGGGTTTCTAACTATGGCTACACCTTC
-,TRBV6-1,-,TRBJ2-7,CASSQLAEQYF,TGTGCCAGCAGTCAGCTAGCTGAGCAGTACTTC
TRBD1,TRBV28,many,TRBJ1-2,CASSSRGRGPLNYYGYTF,TGTGCCAGCAGTTCTCGTGGCAGGGGGCCCCTTAACTACTATGGCTACACCTTC
-,TRBV27,many,TRBJ2-5,CASRDIQETQYF,TGTGCCAGCAGAGACATCCAAGAGACCCAGTACTTC
-,TRBV6-5,many,TRBJ2-2,CASSYGPDTGELFF,TGTGCCAGCAGTTACGGCCCTGACACCGGGGAGCTGTTTTTT
-,TRBV3-1,many,TRBJ2-2,CASRPSGTSAGELFF,TGTGCCAGCAGGCCTTCTGGGACCAGCGCTGGGGAGCTGTTTTTT
TRBD2,TRBV5-1,many,TRBJ2-7,CASSRGGQDSYEQYF,TGCGCCAGCAGCCGGGGGGGACAAGATTCCTACGAGCAGTACTTC
-,TRBV28,few,TRBJ1-2,CASSFALGANYGYTF,TGTGCCAGCAGTTTCGCTTTGGGGGCTAACTATGGCTACACCTTC
-,TRBV12-3/TRBV12-4,many,TRBJ2-2,CASSHGTTNTGELFF,TGTGCCAGCAGTCACGGGACAACGAACACCGGGGAGCTGTTTTTT
-,TRBV28,many,TRBJ2-7,CASSFPRSSYEQYF,TGTGCCAGCAGTTTTCCCCGGTCTAGCTACGAGCAGTACTTC
-,TRBV30,few,TRBJ1-1,CAWRPTGFTEAFF,TGTGCCTGGAGACCGACAGGTTTTACTGAAGCTTTCTTT
-,TRBV6-1,once,TRBJ2-2,CASPTPGGVGTTGELFF,TGTGCCAGCCCGACCCCCGGAGGGGTCGGTACCACCGGGGAGCTGTTTTTT
-,TRBV6-5,many,TRBJ1-6,CASSYGPQGTSPLHF,TGTGCCAGCAGTTACGGACCTCAGGGCACTTCACCCCTCCACTTT
-,TRBV5-1,many,TRBJ1-5,CASSFEGGSNQPQHF,TGCGCCAGCAGCTTCGAAGGGGGAAGCAATCAGCCCCAGCATTTT
-,TRBV6-1,many,TRBJ2-5,CASSEETAPQKTQYF,TGTGCCAGCAGTGAAGAGACAGCTCCCCAAAAGACCCAGTACTTC
-,TRBV12-3/TRBV12-4,many,TRBJ2-7,CASRYGDSEQYF,TGTGCCAGCAGATACGGGGACTCCGAGCAGTACTTC
-,TRBV26,-,TRBJ2-7,CASSTSGAYEQYF,TGTGCCAGCTCGACTAGCGGGGCGTACGAGCAGTACTTC
TRBD1,TRBV6-6,many,TRBJ1-5,CASRSQGGNQPQHF,TGTGCCAGCAGGTCACAGGGGGGAAATCAGCCCCAGCATTTT
-,TRBV15,many,TRBJ2-5,CATRKRGGPETQYF,TGTGCCACCAGAAAACGCGGGGGCCCGGAGACCCAGTACTTC
TRBD2,TRBV27,few,TRBJ2-7,CASSFRGGGGAYEQYF,TGTGCCAGCAGTTTCCGGGGGGGGGGCGGGGCCTACGAGCAGTACTTC
-,TRBV29-1,many,TRBJ1-1,CSVETNEAFF,TGCAGCGTTGAAACGAATGAAGCTTTCTTT
-,TRBV12-5,-,TRBJ1-1,CASGSPVVEAFF,TGTGCTAGTGGTTCCCCCGTGGTAGAAGCTTTCTTT
-,TRBV24-1,many,TRBJ1-2,CATSDIGRNYGYTF,TGTGCCACCAGTGACATCGGACGAAACTATGGCTACACCTTC
-,TRBV28,-,TRBJ2-7,CASSFLITSYEQYF,TGTGCCAGCAGTTTTCTTATTACCTCCTACGAGCAGTACTTC
TRBD1,TRBV7-9,many,TRBJ1-1,CASSTRDRGHTEAFF,TGTGCCAGCAGCACCCGGGACAGGGGGCACACTGAAGCTTTCTTT
-,TRBV12-3/TRBV12-4,many,TRBJ1-5,CASSLTDQPQHF,TGTGCCAGCAGTTTAACTGATCAGCCCCAGCATTTT
TRBD2,TRBV6-1,many,TRBJ2-5,CASSDLAGGGETQYF,TGTGCCAGCAGTGATTTGGCGGGAGGCGGGGAGACCCAGTACTTC
-,TRBV12-3/TRBV12-4,-,TRBJ2-7,CASSLDEVGGEQYF,TGTGCCAGCAGTTTAGATGAGGTAGGGGGCGAGCAGTACTTC
-,TRBV4-3,many,TRBJ2-7,CASSQTQGYEQYF,TGCGCCAGCAGCCAGACACAGGGATACGAGCAGTACTTC
-,TRBV7-2,-,TRBJ2-5,CASRGRWAETQYF,TGTGCCAGCAGAGGACGGTGGGCAGAGACCCAGTACTTC
-,TRBV12-3/TRBV12-4,many,TRBJ1-6,CASTGTGGNSPLHF,TGTGCCAGCACCGGGACGGGCGGTAATTCACCCCTCCACTTT
-,TRBV6-1,few,TRBJ1-2,CASSESETYGYTF,TGTGCCAGCAGTGAGTCAGAAACCTATGGCTACACCTTC
TRBD1,TRBV6-1,-,TRBJ2-7,CASSRTGTGGSYEQYF,TGTGCCAGCAGTCGTACCGGGACAGGGGGATCCTACGAGCAGTACTTC
-,TRBV6-1,-,TRBJ2-5,CASSEGWQGKTQYF,TGTGCCAGCAGTGAAGGCTGGCAGGGAAAGACCCAGTACTTC
-,TRBV27,few,TRBJ1-1,CASSLVGREAFF,TGTGCCAGCAGTTTAGTGGGCAGAGAAGCTTTCTTT
-,TRBV20-1,many,TRBJ1-1,CSAKGSGVAFF,TGCAGTGCCAAGGGGTCCGGGGTAGCTTTCTTT
TRBD2,TRBV6-4,many,TRBJ2-7,CASSMDQRGREQYF,TGTGCCAGCTCCATGGACCAGCGGGGACGCGAGCAGTACTTC
TRBD1,TRBV19,many,TRBJ1-5,CASIDGTAFYSNQPQHF,TGTGCCAGTATTGATGGGACAGCCTTTTATAGCAATCAGCCCCAGCATTTT
TRBD1,TRBV6-1,-,TRBJ2-7,CASSRNNPGQSSYEQYF,TGTGCCAGCAGTAGGAACAATCCGGGACAGAGCTCCTACGAGCAGTACTTC
TRBD1,TRBV7-2,many,TRBJ2-7,CASSPTGTGGEQYF,TGTGCCAGCAGCCCGACCGGGACAGGGGGCGAGCAGTACTTC
-,TRBV11-2,-,TRBJ2-7,CASSSSRWASYEQYF,TGTGCCAGCAGCTCTTCTAGGTGGGCCTCCTACGAGCAGTACTTC
-,TRBV6-2/TRBV6-3,few,TRBJ2-7,CASSYSIGRPYEQYF,TGTGCCAGCAGTTACTCCATCGGTCGGCCCTACGAGCAGTACTTC
TRBD1,TRBV12-3/TRBV12-4,many,TRBJ1-1,CASSPGTGRKNTEAFF,TGTGCCAGCAGCCCCGGGACAGGCCGAAAGAACACTGAAGCTTTCTTT
-,TRBV7-2,many,TRBJ1-3,CASSYSVSSGNTIYF,TGTGCCAGCAGCTACAGTGTTTCATCTGGAAACACCATATATTTT
TRBD1,TRBV10-3,many,TRBJ2-5,CAISLGGGSTQYF,TGTGCCATCAGTCTAGGGGGCGGGTCGACCCAGTACTTC
-,TRBV28,many,TRBJ1-3,CASSLSGFTGNTIYF,TGTGCCAGCAGTTTGTCAGGGTTCACTGGAAACACCATATATTTT
TRBD1,TRBV10-3,-,TRBJ2-5,CAISEQGAKETQYF,TGTGCCATCAGTGAACAGGGGGCAAAAGAGACCCAGTACTTC
-,TRBV7-9,once,TRBJ1-1,CASSYFDTEAFF,TGTGCCAGCAGCTATTTTGACACTGAAGCTTTCTTT
TRBD1,TRBV6-1,-,TRBJ2-7,CASSPGTGTGVHEQYF,TGTGCCAGCAGCCCCGGCACCGGGACAGGGGTCCACGAGCAGTACTTC
TRBD2,TRBV7-2,many,TRBJ2-5,CASSLGLAGETQYF,TGTGCCAGCAGCTTAGGGCTAGCGGGAGAGACCCAGTACTTC